Each of the 10 T cell receptor beta chains below was sequenced from the same sample in a study of CD8 T cells in Susac syndrome. The RNA input was roughly 0.45 to 1 ug, and it was reverse transcribed with random hexamers. TCRdb re-called the immunoSEQ multiplex PCR reads through MiXCR, storing one row per CDR3 protein. Of a few hundred thousand distinct CDR3 sequences detected, 75% to 90% appear once; the ten largest clones hold approximately 0.18%. The sample taken for sequencing was CD8+ T cells from PBMCs. The source is a human donor with multiple sclerosis.

This chain links TRBV7-6 with TRBJ2-2; 10 nucleotides align to TRBD1. Looked up from germline, CDR1 is SGHVS and CDR2 is FNYEAQ. The CDR3 consists of 16 residues. V was clipped by 5 bases and J by 5 bases; unmatched bases: 8. Here the CDR3 reads CASSGLGTGETGELFF. CDR3 bases: TGTGCCAGCAGCGGTCTAGGGACAGGGGAGACCGGGGAGCTGTTTTTT.

This clonotype came up a few times. The CDR3 protein is CSARDRGLSYEQYF. DNA for the CDR3: TGCAGTGCTAGGGACAGGGGTTTATCCTACGAGCAGTACTTC. The chain has TRBV20-1 and TRBJ2-7; 9 bases map to TRBD1. V gave up 3 bases and J gave up 1 base; unmatched junction bases: 4. The CDR3 loop spans 14 amino acids. CDR1 is DFQATT, CDR2 SNEGSKA, per germline (reference sequence).

This chain connects TRBV29-1 to TRBJ2-1; 8 bases line up with TRBD2. CDR3 length: 15 residues. Germline trimming cut 6 bases from V and 4 bases from J; bases unmatched to any gene: 11. In germline, CDR1 is SQVTM, CDR2 ANQGSEA. CDR3 DNA sequence: TGCAGCGTCCTGGCGGGCGGGAGGAATTACAATGAGCAGTTCTTC. Protein: CSVLAGGRNYNEQFF.

The CDR3 DNA sequence: TGTGCCAGCAGTTTCGGCGGCGGGAATGAAAAACTGTTTTTT. Translated: CASSFGGGNEKLFF. V gene TRBV12-3 or TRBV12-4 combines with J gene TRBJ1-4; D is uncertain. Trimming removed 3 bases from V and 5 bases from J, with 10 bases in between. The CDR3 is 14 residues long.

The CDR3 region has the DNA TGTGCCAGCAGCGAGGGAGCTAACTATGGCTACACCTTC. Its protein product is CASSEGANYGYTF. The rearrangement joins TRBV9 to TRBJ1-2; unclear D gene. Trimming removed 3 bases at V and 0 bases at J, with 6 bases between. Per germline, CDR1 SGDLS and CDR2 YYNGEE. The CDR3 runs to 13 residues.

The chain recombines TRBV7-9 with TRBJ1-2, with D tentatively TRBD1 (5 bases). The V end lost 10 bases, the J end lost 0 bases, and 15 bases lay between the germline ends. CDR3 length equals 14 residues. CDR1 is SEHNR and CDR2 is FQNEAQ in the germline V gene (reference sequence). The CDR3 reads CATESTGTNYGYTF. The CDR3 bases are TGTGCCACCGAGTCTACAGGCACTAACTATGGCTACACCTTC.

This clonotype occurred once. The chain uses TRBV13 and TRBJ1-2, with D tentatively TRBD1 (5 bases). The CDR3 is 22 residues long. The V and J ends lost 5 bases and 0 bases respectively, with 34 bases between them. The V gene's germline CDR1 is PRHDT and CDR2 FYEKMQ (reference sequence). As DNA, the CDR3 is TGTGCCAGCAGCCCAACGGCCGGGAGACAGCCGGGGGGTCCTCTAGCTAACTATGGCTACACCTTC. It codes for CASSPTAGRQPGGPLANYGYTF.

This sequence joins TRBV5-6 and TRBJ2-3; no clear D. This CDR3 is built from 14 residues. The V gene's germline CDR1 is SGHDT and CDR2 YYEEEE. V gave up 2 bases and J gave up 6 bases, with 13 bases separating them. CDR3: CASSLSPRPDTQYF. In DNA form, the CDR3 reads TGTGCCAGCAGCTTATCCCCACGGCCCGATACGCAGTATTTT.

This chain links TRBV4-3 with TRBJ2-7; the match to TRBD1 covers 9 bases. V was clipped by 0 bases and J by 2 bases; unmatched bases: 8. This CDR3 region has 17 residues. Germline V gives CDR1 LGHNA, CDR2 YSLEER. CDR3 in amino acids: CASSQDRGTGIAYEQYF. The CDR3 bases are TGCGCCAGCAGCCAAGATCGCGGGACAGGGATAGCCTACGAGCAGTACTTC.

V is TRBV2 and J is TRBJ1-5; D not resolved. This CDR3 is 12 amino acids long. Germline CDR1 SNHLY, CDR2 FYNNEI. The V and J ends lost 3 bases and 4 bases respectively, with 4 bases between them. CDR3 protein: CASSETNQPQHF. As DNA, the CDR3 is TGTGCCAGCAGTGAGACGAATCAGCCCCAGCATTTT.